These 31 T cell receptor beta chains were sequenced from one sample in a study of blood T cell repertoires in COVID-19. Here immunoSEQ multiplex PCR was the method, and the copy in TCRdb shows in-frame clones only, minus some. The profile shows 150,000 or so clones, around 89% of them singletons. Material: peripheral blood. These receptors were obtained from a man in his fifties with acute or convalescent COVID-19.

The chain combines TRBV6-4 with TRBJ2-1; 10 bases align to TRBD2. Germline CDR1 reads MRHNA; CDR2 reads SNTAGT. There are 15 residues in the CDR3. The V gene end was trimmed by 3 bases and the J gene end by 6 bases; junction bases not matched to a gene: 5. The CDR3 nucleotides read TGTGCCAGCAGTGAGGCTAGCGGGAGTTTCAATGAGCAGTTCTTC. As protein: CASSEASGSFNEQFF.

This clone came up once. V gene TRBV6-5 combines with J gene TRBJ2-1; TRBD1 matches at 7 bases. CDR3 length equals 13 residues. The ends lost 5 bases at V and 8 bases at J; junction bases unmatched: 6. Germline assignment: CDR1 MNHEY and CDR2 SVGAGI. CDR3 bases: TGTGCCAGCAGTCCCAGACAGGGCTATGAGCAGTTCTTC. It is translated as CASSPRQGYEQFF.

This chain connects TRBV2 to TRBJ2-1; D may be TRBD2 (5 bases). This CDR3 is built from 15 residues. The germline V and J ends were trimmed by 4 bases and 9 bases, with 19 bases remaining between them. CDR1 and CDR2 (germline): SNHLY, FYNNEI. The CDR3 region is CASSAGLGRVSEQFF. CDR3 nucleotides: TGTGCCAGCAGTGCGGGCCTCGGGCGGGTGAGTGAGCAGTTCTTC.

V gene TRBV28 combines with J gene TRBJ1-5, with D perhaps TRBD1 (6 bases). From germline, CDR1 is MDHEN and CDR2 SYDVKM. V lost 6 bases and J 6 bases, leaving 15 bases between the germline ends. This CDR3 is 14 amino acids long. Written as DNA, the CDR3 is TGTGCCAGCAGGGCGGGGGGGCAAGGTCAGCCCCAGCATTTT. Translating it yields CASRAGGQGQPQHF.

The V call is TRBV19, the J call TRBJ2-3; D is unclear. CDR1 and CDR2 from the germline V gene are LNHDA and SQIVND (reference sequence). This CDR3 has 15 amino acids. V was trimmed by 3 bases and J by 2 bases, leaving 12 bases between them. The CDR3 protein is CASSIYREFTDTQYF. The DNA of the CDR3 is TGTGCCAGTAGTATCTACAGAGAATTCACAGATACGCAGTATTTT.

V and J are TRBV13 and TRBJ1-5, with TRBD1 identical over 7 bases. Germline lookup yields CDR1 PRHDT and CDR2 FYEKMQ (reference sequence). The CDR3 sequence is 14 residues long. Trimming cost V 2 bases and J 5 bases; bases outside gene matches: 3. The CDR3 DNA reads TGTGCCAGCAGCTTAAGGGGGCTGGATCAGCCCCAGCATTTT. Translated, it gives CASSLRGLDQPQHF.

The chain couples TRBV7-2 to TRBJ2-7; 10 bases line up with TRBD1. The germline gives CDR1 SGHTA, CDR2 FQGNSA. There are 15 residues in the CDR3. Germline trimming cut 3 bases from V and 4 bases from J; bases unmatched to any gene: 6. The CDR3 sequence is CASSLRTGGNYEQYF. CDR3 coding DNA: TGTGCCAGCAGCTTGAGGACAGGGGGAAATTACGAGCAGTACTTC.

The rearrangement joins TRBV5-1 to TRBJ1-1; tentative D call: TRBD1 (5 bases). The CDR3 spans 17 residues. V was clipped by 0 bases and J by 1 base, with 16 bases between them. CDR1 is SGHRS and CDR2 is YFSETQ in the germline V gene. DNA for the CDR3: TGCGCCAGCAGCTTGGTGCCGTCCGACAGTTGGAACACTGAAGCTTTCTTT. Residues: CASSLVPSDSWNTEAFF. Complete variable domain (other parts from reference TRBV5-1 and TRBJ1-1): KAGVTQTPRYLIKTRGQQVTLSCSPISGHRSVSWYQQTPGQGLQFLFEYFSETQRNKGNFPGRFSGRQFSNSRSEMNVSTLELGDSALYLCASSLVPSDSWNTEAFFGQGTRLTVV.

V and J are TRBV5-5 and TRBJ1-1; D is uncertain. CDR3 length equals 12 residues. CDR1 and CDR2 (germline): SGHKS, YYEKEE (reference sequence). V was trimmed by 2 bases and J by 5 bases, leaving 7 bases between them. The DNA of the CDR3 is TGTGCCAGCAGCTTATTAGCAACTGAAGCTTTCTTT. Translation gives CASSLLATEAFF.

The genes are TRBV27 and TRBJ2-7; 16 nucleotides agree with TRBD2. This CDR3 has 18 residues. Per germline, CDR1 MNHEY and CDR2 SMNVEV (reference sequence). Trimming at V came to 5 bases and at J to 3 bases, leaving 10 bases not matched to a gene. Here the CDR3 reads CASSLSGTSGRGLYEQYF. As DNA, the CDR3 is TGTGCCAGCAGTCTCTCCGGGACTAGCGGGAGGGGGCTCTACGAGCAGTACTTC.

This clone was seen once. The chain is built from TRBV3-1 (or the pseudogene TRBV3-2) and TRBJ1-1, with D perhaps TRBD1 (5 bases). This CDR3 region has 14 residues. The V and J ends lost 1 base and 5 bases respectively, with 11 bases between them. CDR1 and CDR2 (germline): LGHDT, YNNKEL (reference sequence). DNA for the CDR3: TGTGCCAGCAGCCAAGTTCGGGGGGGGACTGAAGCTTTCTTT. It encodes CASSQVRGGTEAFF.

V is TRBV5-8 and J is TRBJ1-1, with no clear D. The length of the CDR3 is 15 residues. Deletions cut 1 base from V and 2 bases from J, with 12 bases between. The germline V gene encodes CDR1 SGHTS and CDR2 YDEGEE. CDR3 sequence: CASSLRFGGNTEAFF. The CDR3 DNA is TGTGCCAGCAGCTTGCGGTTTGGAGGCAACACTGAAGCTTTCTTT.

V gene TRBV20-1 combines with J gene TRBJ1-1; weak D call: TRBD1 (5 bases). This CDR3 is 14 amino acids long. V was trimmed by 3 bases and J by 4 bases, leaving 15 bases between them. The germline CDR1 and CDR2 sequences are DFQATT and SNEGSKA (reference sequence). The CDR3: CSASARAVGTEAFF. In nucleotides, the CDR3 is TGCAGTGCTAGTGCCAGGGCTGTCGGCACTGAAGCTTTCTTT.

J is TRBJ2-1 and V is TRBV19; 7 bases are a match to TRBD2. V shed 7 bases, J shed 12 bases, and the junction held 15 bases outside the gene matches. Germline V CDR1 and CDR2: LNHDA, SQIVND (reference sequence). The CDR3 sequence is 14 residues long. CDR3 region: CASTSSGKEGRQFF. CDR3 bases: TGTGCCAGTACGTCTAGCGGTAAAGAGGGGCGGCAGTTCTTC.

The rearrangement joins TRBV2 to TRBJ1-5; 8 positions match TRBD1. CDR1 SNHLY and CDR2 FYNNEI come from the germline V gene. V shed 9 bases, J shed 2 bases, and the junction held 6 bases outside the gene matches. The CDR3 spans 14 residues. The CDR3 here is CASSTGVGNQPQHF. CDR3 in DNA: TGTGCCAGTTCGACAGGGGTTGGCAATCAGCCCCAGCATTTT.

The J gene is TRBJ1-5, the V gene TRBV2; D remains unclear. V was pared by 6 bases and J by 5 bases, with 11 bases between. The CDR3 runs to 13 residues. Germline CDR1 reads SNHLY; CDR2 reads FYNNEI. The CDR3 here is CASSQQLDQPQHF. The CDR3 DNA sequence: TGTGCCAGCAGCCAACAGCTTGATCAGCCCCAGCATTTT.

This rearrangement joins TRBV24-1 to TRBJ2-1, with D possibly TRBD2 on 5 matching bases. Per germline, CDR1 KGHDR and CDR2 SFDVKD. V was cut by 0 bases and J by 0 bases, with 11 bases left in between. The CDR3 is 17 amino acids. The CDR3 loop reads CATSDLDAGSSYNEQFF. CDR3 DNA sequence: TGTGCCACCAGTGATTTGGACGCGGGTAGCTCCTACAATGAGCAGTTCTTC.

This rearrangement joins TRBV4-2 to TRBJ1-5, with 9 nucleotides matching TRBD1. CDR3 length equals 16 residues. V was pared by 1 base and J by 2 bases, with 3 bases of the junction left unmatched. The germline CDR1 and CDR2 sequences are LGHNA and YNFKEQ. As DNA, the CDR3 is TGTGCCAGCAGCCAAGGGACAGGGGTTGGCAATCAGCCCCAGCATTTT. Amino acids: CASSQGTGVGNQPQHF.

Only a few counts were recorded for this clone. The V gene is TRBV5-6, the J gene TRBJ1-6; TRBD1 is a possible D gene (5 bases). The CDR3 is 14 amino acids. Trimming removed 4 bases from V and 10 bases from J, with 15 bases in between. CDR1 is SGHDT and CDR2 is YYEEEE in the germline V gene. As DNA, the CDR3 is TGTGCCAGCAGCGGCCAGGGTTGGCGATCACCCCTCCACTTT. This encodes CASSGQGWRSPLHF.

The chain links TRBV4-2 to TRBJ2-3; TRBD2 aligns across 8 bases. Per germline, CDR1 LGHNA and CDR2 YNFKEQ. V dropped 1 base and J dropped 4; count of bases not matched to a gene: 7. The CDR3 has 16 amino acids. The CDR3 DNA sequence: TGTGCCAGCAGCCAAGTTTACGGGGGGGCGGCAGATACGCAGTATTTT. Residues: CASSQVYGGAADTQYF.

The chain employs TRBV4-2 and TRBJ2-2; TRBD2 aligns across 11 bases. Germline V gene sequence: CDR1 LGHNA, CDR2 YNFKEQ. This CDR3 region has 18 residues. V dropped 5 bases and J dropped 7; count of bases not matched to a gene: 15. This chain's CDR3 is CASSSLLAGALLNGELFF. CDR3 coding DNA: TGTGCCAGCAGCTCCTTACTAGCGGGGGCCCTCCTTAACGGGGAGCTGTTTTTT.

This clone was detected only once. The genes are TRBV6-6 and TRBJ2-5; 7 nucleotides align to TRBD2. V shed 6 bases and J 5 bases; nucleotides not matched to a gene: 15. Germline V gives CDR1 MNHNY, CDR2 SVGAGI (reference sequence). The CDR3 is 16 amino acids. CDR3 amino acids: CASRSLAATRRETQYF. The CDR3, as DNA: TGTGCCAGCAGATCCCTAGCGGCTACACGCCGGGAGACCCAGTACTTC.

To note about this clone: At one end, the junction sequence differs from germline, possibly due to a read error. This chain links TRBV5-1 with TRBJ1-2; D is possibly TRBD1 (6 bases). CDR3 size: 15 residues. Germline V lookup: CDR1 SGHRS, CDR2 YFSETQ. CDR3 sequence: CASSSRQTGSRGYIF. The CDR3 nucleotides are TGCGCCAGCAGCTCCCGACAAACAGGGTCCCGGGGCTACATCTTC.

This sequence joins TRBV29-1 and TRBJ1-1; 9 nucleotides match TRBD1. The CDR3 loop spans 15 amino acids. Trimming cost V 2 bases and J 5 bases; bases outside gene matches: 9. Germline loops: CDR1 SQVTM, CDR2 ANQGSEA. CDR3 residues: CSVERTPDRGTEAFF. DNA for the CDR3: TGCAGCGTTGAACGCACCCCCGACAGGGGGACTGAAGCTTTCTTT.

The chain uses TRBV5-1 and TRBJ2-1; 8 bases are a match to TRBD2. The CDR3 consists of 15 residues. Germline-derived CDR1 and CDR2 are SGHRS and YFSETQ. V lost 5 bases and J lost 2; bases outside the gene matches: 6. CDR3 nucleotides: TGCGCCAGCAGGCCTACTAGCGGCCCCTACAATGAGCAGTTCTTC. Translating gives CASRPTSGPYNEQFF.

V gene TRBV9 combines with J gene TRBJ2-5, with 7 bases lining up with TRBD2. Germline trimming cut 4 bases from V and 0 bases from J; bases unmatched to any gene: 3. The germline V gene encodes CDR1 SGDLS and CDR2 YYNGEE. CDR3 length equals 14 residues. For the CDR3, the DNA is TGTGCCAGCAGCCCCGGGGGGTACCAAGAGACCCAGTACTTC. Its translation: CASSPGGYQETQYF.

This clone came up once. The chain employs TRBV29-1 and TRBJ2-4; D may be TRBD2 (6 bases). Trimming removed 5 bases from V and 1 base from J, with 12 bases in between. Germline V lookup: CDR1 SQVTM, CDR2 ANQGSEA. The CDR3 has 14 amino acids. CDR3 residues: CSVLPSDAKNIQYF. The CDR3 nucleotides read TGCAGCGTTCTGCCTAGCGACGCCAAAAACATTCAGTACTTC. The whole variable domain, filled in from reference TRBV29-1 and TRBJ2-4, reads SAVISQKPSRDICQRGTSLTIQCQVDSQVTMMFWYRQQPGQSLTLIATANQGSEATYESGFVIDKFPISRPNLTFSTLTVSNMSPEDSSIYLCSVLPSDAKNIQYFGAGTRLSVL.

The rearrangement links TRBV19 to TRBJ1-3; no firm D call. The germline CDR1 and CDR2 sequences are LNHDA and SQIVND (reference sequence). V lost 5 bases and J lost 1, with 6 bases in between. The CDR3 spans 13 residues. Written as DNA, the CDR3 is TGTGCCAGTAGTCGGACTTCTGGAAACACCATATATTTT. It specifies CASSRTSGNTIYF.

The V gene is TRBV2, the J gene TRBJ2-3, with 8 bases that match TRBD2. V was pared by 6 bases and J by 5 bases, with 1 base of the junction left unmatched. Germline assignment: CDR1 SNHLY and CDR2 FYNNEI. The CDR3 contains 12 residues. CDR3 sequence: CASRAGGDTQYF. In DNA, the CDR3 is TGTGCCAGCAGGGCGGGAGGAGATACGCAGTATTTT. Together with reference TRBV2 and TRBJ2-3, the CDR3 gives the full variable domain: EPEVTQTPSHQVTQMGQEVILRCVPISNHLYFYWYRQILGQKVEFLVSFYNNEISEKSEIFDDQFSVERPDGSNFTLKIRSTKLEDSAMYFCASRAGGDTQYFGPGTRLTVL.

The rearrangement links TRBV7-9 to TRBJ2-1; maybe TRBD1 (5 bases). The CDR3 spans 13 residues. With 1 base removed from V and 6 bases from J, the gap between germline ends came to 7 bases. Germline CDR1 and CDR2: SEHNR and FQNEAQ (reference sequence). The CDR3 DNA is TGTGCCAGCAGCTTAGGACAGCTCAATGAGCAGTTCTTC. This encodes CASSLGQLNEQFF. Full variable domain (outside the CDR3, taken from reference TRBV7-9 and TRBJ2-1): DTGVSQNPRHKITKRGQNVTFRCDPISEHNRLYWYRQTLGQGPEFLTYFQNEAQLEKSRLLSDRFSAERPKGSFSTLEIQRTEQGDSAMYLCASSLGQLNEQFFGPGTRLTVL.

The chain uses TRBV5-1 and TRBJ1-1, with 10 bases matching TRBD1. Germline trimming cut 6 bases from V and 7 bases from J; bases unmatched to any gene: 6. The germline CDR1 and CDR2 sequences are SGHRS and YFSETQ. The CDR3 is 13 residues long. For the CDR3, the DNA is TGCGCCAGCACTCCCGGGACAGGGGTTGAAGCTTTCTTT. This encodes CASTPGTGVEAFF.